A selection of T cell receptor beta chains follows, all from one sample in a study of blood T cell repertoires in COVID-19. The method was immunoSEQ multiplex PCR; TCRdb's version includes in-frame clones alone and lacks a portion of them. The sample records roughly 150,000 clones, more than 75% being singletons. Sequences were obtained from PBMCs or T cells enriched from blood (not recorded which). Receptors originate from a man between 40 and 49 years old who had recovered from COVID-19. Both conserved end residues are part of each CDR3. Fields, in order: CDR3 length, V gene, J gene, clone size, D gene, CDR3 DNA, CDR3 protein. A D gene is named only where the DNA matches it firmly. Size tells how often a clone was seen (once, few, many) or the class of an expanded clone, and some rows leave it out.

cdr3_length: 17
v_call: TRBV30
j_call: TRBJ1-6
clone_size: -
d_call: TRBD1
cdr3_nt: TGTGCCTGGGGACTGCTTACAGGGGCGGGTGGCAATTCACCCCTCCACTTT
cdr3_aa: CAWGLLTGAGGNSPLHF

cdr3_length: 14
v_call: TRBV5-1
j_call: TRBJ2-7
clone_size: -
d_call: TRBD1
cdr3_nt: TGCGCCAGCAGCTCAAACGGACAGGTGTACGAGCAGTACTTC
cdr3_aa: CASSSNGQVYEQYF

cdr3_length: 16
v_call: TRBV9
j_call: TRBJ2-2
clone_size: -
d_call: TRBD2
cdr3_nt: TGTGCCAGCAGCTGGACTAGCGGGGGTCGTACCGGGGAGCTGTTTTTT
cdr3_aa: CASSWTSGGRTGELFF

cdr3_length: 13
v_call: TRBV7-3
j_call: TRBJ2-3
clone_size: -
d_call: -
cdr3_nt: TGTGCCAGCAGCTTAACAACCACAAATACGCAGTATTTT
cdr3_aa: CASSLTTTNTQYF

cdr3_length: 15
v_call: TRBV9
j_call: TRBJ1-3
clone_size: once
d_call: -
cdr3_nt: TGTGCCAGCAGCCCTCTCCGGGAACCGGTGAACACCATATATTTT
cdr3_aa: CASSPLREPVNTIYF

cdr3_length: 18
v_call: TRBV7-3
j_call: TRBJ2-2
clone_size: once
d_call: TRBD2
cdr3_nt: TGTGCCAGCAGCGCCTTACTAGCGGGGGGAATTCTTACCGGGGAGCTGTTTTTT
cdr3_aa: CASSALLAGGILTGELFF

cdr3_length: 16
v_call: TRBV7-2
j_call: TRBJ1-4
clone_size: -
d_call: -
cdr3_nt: TGTGCCAGCAGCCCGCTACCTCAATCCACAGGGGAAAAACTGTTTTTT
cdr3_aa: CASSPLPQSTGEKLFF

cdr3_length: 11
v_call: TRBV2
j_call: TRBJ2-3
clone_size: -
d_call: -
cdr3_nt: TGTGCCAGCGAGTATGCAGATACGCAGTATTTT
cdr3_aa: CASEYADTQYF

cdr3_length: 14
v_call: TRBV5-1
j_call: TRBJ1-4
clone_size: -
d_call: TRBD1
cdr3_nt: TGCGCCAGCAGCTTGGACAGGGGCGCCGAAAAACTGTTTTTT
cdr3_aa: CASSLDRGAEKLFF

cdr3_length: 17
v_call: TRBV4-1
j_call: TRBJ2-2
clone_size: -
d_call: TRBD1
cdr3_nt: TGCGTCAGCAGCCAAGTTACAGGGGGGACAAGGACCGGGGAGCTGTTTTTT
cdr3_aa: CVSSQVTGGTRTGELFF

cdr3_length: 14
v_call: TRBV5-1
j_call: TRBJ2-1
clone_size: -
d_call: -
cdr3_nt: TGCGCCACCGGCATGGGGGCGTCGTACAATGAGCAGTTCTTC
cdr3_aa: CATGMGASYNEQFF

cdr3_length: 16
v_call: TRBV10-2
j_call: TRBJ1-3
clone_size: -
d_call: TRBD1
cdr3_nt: TGCGCCAGCAGGGGTCAGGGGGCCTCCTCTGGAAACACCATATATTTT
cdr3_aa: CASRGQGASSGNTIYF

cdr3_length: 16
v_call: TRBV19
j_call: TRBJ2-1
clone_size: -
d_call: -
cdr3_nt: TGTGCCAGTAGTATAGATCCGGGAAAGAGGAACAATGAGCAGTTCTTC
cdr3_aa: CASSIDPGKRNNEQFF

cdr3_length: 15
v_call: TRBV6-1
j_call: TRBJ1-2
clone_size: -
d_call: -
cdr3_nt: TGTGCCAGCAGTGAAAGGGCAGGGAGGAACTATGGCTACACCTTC
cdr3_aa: CASSERAGRNYGYTF

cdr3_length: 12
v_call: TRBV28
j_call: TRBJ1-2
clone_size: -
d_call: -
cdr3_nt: TGTGCCAGCATCTCCGGAGACTATGGCTACACCTTC
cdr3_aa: CASISGDYGYTF

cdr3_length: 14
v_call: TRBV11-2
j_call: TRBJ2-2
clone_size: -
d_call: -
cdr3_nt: TGTGCCAGCAGCTTGGGCGCGGCGGGCGGGGAGCTGTTTTTT
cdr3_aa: CASSLGAAGGELFF

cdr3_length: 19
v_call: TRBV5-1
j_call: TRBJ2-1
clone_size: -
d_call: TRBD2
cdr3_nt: TGCGCCAGCAGCTTGGGCGGGACTAGCGGGGCGAGCTCCTACAATGAGCAGTTCTTC
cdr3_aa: CASSLGGTSGASSYNEQFF

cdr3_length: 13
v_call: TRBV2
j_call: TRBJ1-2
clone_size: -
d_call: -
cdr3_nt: TGTGCCAGCAGTGAAGGAGGGAACTATGGCTACACCTTC
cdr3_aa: CASSEGGNYGYTF

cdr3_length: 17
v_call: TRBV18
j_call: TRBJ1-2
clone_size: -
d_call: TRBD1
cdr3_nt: TGTGCCAGCTCACCATATCGGCGACAGGGTGAGACGTACGGCTACACCTTC
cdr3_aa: CASSPYRRQGETYGYTF

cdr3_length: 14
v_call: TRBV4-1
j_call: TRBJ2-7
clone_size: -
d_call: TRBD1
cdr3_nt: TGCGCCAGCAGCCAACCCGACAGGGTCTACGAGCAGTACTTC
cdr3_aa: CASSQPDRVYEQYF

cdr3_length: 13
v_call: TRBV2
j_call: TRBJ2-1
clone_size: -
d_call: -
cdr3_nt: TGTGCCAGCAGTAGAACTGATTACAATGAGCAGTTCTTC
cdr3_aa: CASSRTDYNEQFF

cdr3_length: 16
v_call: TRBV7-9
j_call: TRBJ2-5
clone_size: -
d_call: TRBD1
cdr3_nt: TGTGCCAGCAGCTTATGGTTGGACAGGGGGCGAGAGACCCAGTACTTC
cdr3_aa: CASSLWLDRGRETQYF

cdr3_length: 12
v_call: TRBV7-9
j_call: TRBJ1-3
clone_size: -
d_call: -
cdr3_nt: TGTGCCAGCCGGGACTCTGGAAACACCATATATTTT
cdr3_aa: CASRDSGNTIYF

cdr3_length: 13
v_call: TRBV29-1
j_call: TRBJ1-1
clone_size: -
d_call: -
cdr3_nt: TGCAGCGTTGCCGGGAAGCTGATCACTGAAGCTTTCTTT
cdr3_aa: CSVAGKLITEAFF

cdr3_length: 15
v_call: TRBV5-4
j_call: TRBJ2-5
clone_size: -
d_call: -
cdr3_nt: TGTGCCAGCAGCTTTGACAGTCAAGCGGGCGAGACCCAGTACTTC
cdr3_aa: CASSFDSQAGETQYF